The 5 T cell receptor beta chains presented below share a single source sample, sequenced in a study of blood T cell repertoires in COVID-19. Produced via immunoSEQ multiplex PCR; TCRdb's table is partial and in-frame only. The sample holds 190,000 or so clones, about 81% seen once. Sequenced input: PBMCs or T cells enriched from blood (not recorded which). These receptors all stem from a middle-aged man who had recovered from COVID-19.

Here the CDR3 reads CASSYSSGGAYGYTF. For the CDR3, the DNA is TGTGCCAGCAGTTACTCGTCAGGGGGCGCCTATGGCTACACCTTC. The chain carries TRBV6-5 and TRBJ1-2; 8 nucleotides align to TRBD1. Germline V gene sequence: CDR1 MNHEY, CDR2 SVGAGI. V lost 0 bases to trimming and J lost 4 bases; unmatched junction nucleotides: 4. This CDR3 is 15 amino acids long.

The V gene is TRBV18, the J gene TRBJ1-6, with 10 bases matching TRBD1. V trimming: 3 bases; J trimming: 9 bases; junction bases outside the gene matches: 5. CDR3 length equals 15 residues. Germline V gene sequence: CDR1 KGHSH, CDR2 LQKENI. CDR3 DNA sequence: TGTGCCAGCTCACCTGACAGGGGGCTGGGTTCACCCCTCCACTTT. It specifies CASSPDRGLGSPLHF.

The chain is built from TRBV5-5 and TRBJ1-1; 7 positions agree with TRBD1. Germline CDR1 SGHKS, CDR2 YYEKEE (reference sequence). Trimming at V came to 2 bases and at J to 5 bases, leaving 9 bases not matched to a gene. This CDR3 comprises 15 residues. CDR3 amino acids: CASSFRQGGGTEAFF. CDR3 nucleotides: TGTGCCAGCAGCTTCAGACAGGGTGGAGGGACTGAAGCTTTCTTT.

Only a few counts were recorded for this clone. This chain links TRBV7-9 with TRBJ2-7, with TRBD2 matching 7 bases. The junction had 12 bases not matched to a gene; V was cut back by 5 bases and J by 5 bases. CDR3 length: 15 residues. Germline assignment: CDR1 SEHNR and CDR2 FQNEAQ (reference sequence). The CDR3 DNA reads TGTGCCAGCAGCACCCCCCCTGGGAGGGGCGACGAGCAGTACTTC. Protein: CASSTPPGRGDEQYF.

The CDR3: CASSKRQPPYGYTF. The CDR3 bases are TGTGCCAGTAGTAAGAGACAGCCACCCTATGGCTACACCTTC. The chain links TRBV19 to TRBJ1-2; possibly TRBD1 for D (5 bases). V lost 4 bases, J lost 4 bases, and 13 bases lay in between. The CDR3 loop spans 14 amino acids. The germline V gene encodes CDR1 LNHDA and CDR2 SQIVND (reference sequence).